The 26 T cell receptor beta chains reported below all come from one sample, sequenced in a study of T cells in Graves' hyperthyroidism and ophthalmopathy. Amplification of TCR beta CDR3 regions used RNA as the template. The HTBI primer set was used in a first-round RT-PCR of the TCR CDR3. TCRdb used MiXCR to reprocess the multiplex PCR reads, holding one entry per CDR3 protein. The table includes approximately 25,000 distinct CDR3 sequences, around 40% detected once. Material: blood. These receptors were taken from a woman aged 25 to 39 with Graves' hyperthyroidism.

The chain employs TRBV20-1 and TRBJ2-7; 8 positions match TRBD2. Germline CDR1 DFQATT, CDR2 SNEGSKA (reference sequence). Trimming took 1 base from V and 3 from J; bases not matched to a gene: 2. This CDR3 has 13 residues. Here the CDR3 reads CSARGGLGYEQYF. CDR3 nucleotide sequence: TGCAGTGCTAGAGGGGGACTAGGCTACGAGCAGTACTTC.

This clonotype was counted at least ten times. The V gene is TRBV10-3, the J gene TRBJ2-3, with D maybe TRBD2 (5 bases). Trimming pared 2 bases from V and 5 bases from J, leaving 8 bases between. Germline CDR1 ENHRY, CDR2 SYGVKD. The CDR3 is 13 residues long. The CDR3 spells CAISEEGQDTQYF. CDR3 nucleotides: TGTGCCATCAGTGAGGAGGGTCAAGATACGCAGTATTTT.

This clonotype showed up many times. The V gene is TRBV18, the J gene TRBJ1-1; 7 bases map to TRBD1. V lost 3 bases and J lost 3; bases outside the gene matches: 1. Germline V gene lookup returns CDR1 KGHSH and CDR2 LQKENI. CDR3 length: 13 residues. The CDR3 spells CASSPGQDTEAFF. In nucleotides, the CDR3 is TGTGCCAGCTCACCCGGACAGGACACTGAAGCTTTCTTT. Based on the CDR3 plus reference TRBV18 and TRBJ1-1, the full variable domain is NAGVMQNPRHLVRRRGQEARLRCSPMKGHSHVYWYRQLPEEGLKFMVYLQKENIIDESGMPKERFSAEFPKEGPSILRIQQVVRGDSAAYFCASSPGQDTEAFFGQGTRLTVV.

V usage is TRBV7-2 and J usage is TRBJ2-1; TRBD2 matches 13 bases. The CDR3 runs 21 residues. V shed 3 bases, J shed 4 bases, and the junction held 18 bases outside the gene matches. The germline CDR1 and CDR2 sequences are SGHTA and FQGNSA. CDR3 amino acids: CASSLFGSGTSGKREYNEQFF. As DNA, the CDR3 is TGTGCCAGCAGCTTGTTTGGTTCCGGGACTAGCGGGAAAAGGGAGTACAATGAGCAGTTCTTC.

Ten or more counts support this clonotype. CDR3 sequence reads: CASRSGPLYGYTF. DNA for the CDR3: TGTGCCAGCAGATCCGGGCCCCTCTATGGCTACACCTTC. The V call is TRBV28, the J call TRBJ1-2; D is undetermined. This CDR3 comprises 13 residues. From germline, CDR1 is MDHEN and CDR2 SYDVKM. V shed 6 bases and J shed 4 bases, with 12 bases lying between them.

This clonotype has a count of ten or more. V usage is TRBV6-1 and J usage is TRBJ2-1; TRBD1 agrees at 8 bases. V was clipped by 5 bases and J by 4 bases; unmatched bases: 10. Per germline, CDR1 MNHNS and CDR2 SASEGT. There are 16 residues in the CDR3. The CDR3 nucleotides read TGTGCCAGCAGTTTTCTCCTCGGGACAGGTTACAATGAGCAGTTCTTC. It encodes CASSFLLGTGYNEQFF.

This clonotype has at least ten counts. This chain connects TRBV28 to TRBJ2-7; D perhaps matches TRBD2 (6 bases). This CDR3 is 14 amino acids long. The germline gives CDR1 MDHEN, CDR2 SYDVKM. V lost 6 bases to trimming and J lost 2 bases, with 14 bases between them. The DNA for the CDR3 is TGTGCCAGCAGCCGCCCGGAGGGAACCTACGAGCAGTACTTC. This sequence encodes CASSRPEGTYEQYF. Full variable domain (outside the CDR3, taken from reference TRBV28 and TRBJ2-7): DVKVTQSSRYLVKRTGEKVFLECVQDMDHENMFWYRQDPGLGLRLIYFSYDVKMKEKGDIPEGYSVSREKKERFSLILESASTNQTSMYLCASSRPEGTYEQYFGPGTRLTVT.

By sample fraction, this clonotype is medium-sized (0.01 to 0.1%). The genes are TRBV20-1 and TRBJ1-1; no clear D. The V end lost 3 bases, the J end lost 4 bases, and 9 bases lay between the germline ends. The CDR3 runs 12 residues. Germline CDR1 is DFQATT and CDR2 is SNEGSKA (reference sequence). In DNA, the CDR3 is TGCAGTGCTAGCTCAGAGGCCACTGAAGCTTTCTTT. Amino acids: CSASSEATEAFF.

This clonotype was detected many times. This sequence joins TRBV7-2 and TRBJ2-6; D remains ambiguous. The V end lost 5 bases, the J end lost 0 bases, and 5 bases lay between the germline ends. CDR1 is SGHTA, CDR2 FQGNSA, per germline. The CDR3 sequence is 14 residues long. This CDR3 reads CASSKFSGANVLTF. The CDR3, as DNA: TGTGCCAGCAGCAAATTCTCTGGGGCCAACGTCCTGACTTTC.

There are many counts of this clonotype. This chain joins TRBV2 and TRBJ1-2; D unclear. Germline values: CDR1 SNHLY, CDR2 FYNNEI. The V end lost 3 bases, the J end lost 3 bases, and 14 bases lay between the germline ends. The CDR3 totals 15 residues. CDR3 amino acids: CASSDVGQKDYGYTF. CDR3 sequence (DNA): TGTGCCAGCAGTGATGTGGGTCAGAAAGACTATGGCTACACCTTC.

The CDR3 DNA reads as TGCAGCGTCCAAACAGGTGGTACTAATGAAAAACTGTTTTTT. This codes for CSVQTGGTNEKLFF. The chain recombines TRBV29-1 with TRBJ1-4; tentative D call: TRBD1 (5 bases). CDR1 and CDR2 from the germline V gene are SQVTM and ANQGSEA. Deletions cut 6 bases from V and 2 bases from J, with 13 bases between. The CDR3 covers 14 residues.

To note about this clonotype: This CDR3 fails to terminate in the conserved phenylalanine or tryptophan, so it likely reflects a read error. No DNA is shown, since the ends of the CDR3 on it are uncertain; the CDR3 is the one TCRdb lists. The rearrangement links TRBV4-2 to TRBJ2-7; the table names TRBD2, a call not compared with the DNA. The germline V gene encodes CDR1 LGHNA and CDR2 YNFKEQ. The CDR3 length is 10 residues, termini included. The CDR3 sequence is CASSQAASGR.

The rearrangement joins TRBV9 to TRBJ2-5; the D gene is possibly TRBD1 (6 bases). Trimming shortened V by 4 bases and J by 4 bases, and 17 bases separated the two germline ends. Germline V gene lookup returns CDR1 SGDLS and CDR2 YYNGEE. The CDR3 runs 15 residues. CDR3 sequence reads: CASSRQVRMGETQYF. The CDR3 DNA reads as TGTGCCAGCAGCAGACAGGTTAGGATGGGAGAGACCCAGTACTTC. Using reference TRBV9 and TRBJ2-5 for the parts outside the CDR3, the full variable domain is DSGVTQTPKHLITATGQRVTLRCSPRSGDLSVYWYQQSLDQGLQFLIQYYNGEERAKGNILERFSAQQFPDLHSELNLSSLELGDSALYFCASSRQVRMGETQYFGPGTRLLVL.

This clonotype was seen at least ten times. This chain links TRBV30 with TRBJ1-5; D call uncertain. The CDR3 sequence is 11 residues long. Germline CDR1 and CDR2: GTSNPN and SVGIG (reference sequence). With 5 bases removed from V and 9 bases from J, the gap between germline ends came to 11 bases. The CDR3 region is CAWGWGWPQHF. The CDR3 DNA follows: TGTGCCTGGGGTTGGGGTTGGCCCCAGCATTTT.

This clonotype has a single count. The rearrangement uses TRBV5-1 and TRBJ2-7; the D is unclear. Trimming left V 1 base short and J 2 bases short, with 7 bases between. The length of the CDR3 is 13 residues. Germline lookup yields CDR1 SGHRS and CDR2 YFSETQ. CDR3 nucleotide sequence: TGCGCCAGCAGCTTGAGGGCTACCTACGAGCAGTACTTC. Its protein is CASSLRATYEQYF.

As for this clonotype: The junction shows a germline mismatch at one end, possibly a read error. The V call is TRBV5-1, the J call TRBJ2-2; maybe TRBD2 (6 bases). The CDR3 contains 21 residues. Germline V lookup: CDR1 SGHRS, CDR2 YFSETQ. The CDR3 nucleotides are TGCGTCAGCAGCTATCCTACCGGGAGTGCGGAAGGGCGCGGTTTTCCCGGGGAGCTGTCTTTT. It specifies CVSSYPTGSAEGRGFPGELSF. Filled out from reference TRBV5-1 and TRBJ2-2, the complete variable domain reads KAGVTQTPRYLIKTRGQQVTLSCSPISGHRSVSWYQQTPGQGLQFLFEYFSETQRNKGNFPGRFSGRQFSNSRSEMNVSTLELGDSALYLCVSSYPTGSAEGRGFPGELSFGEGSRLTVL.

The rearrangement joins TRBV29-1 to TRBJ2-2, with unresolved D. V was shortened by 4 bases and J by 2 bases, with 11 bases between the two germline ends. This CDR3 has 14 amino acids. Germline V gene sequence: CDR1 SQVTM, CDR2 ANQGSEA. As DNA, the CDR3 is TGCAGCGTTGGGTCCGCTCGTAACACCGGGGAGCTGTTTTTT. This encodes CSVGSARNTGELFF.

Many counts were recorded for this clonotype. The CDR3 here is CASSPGLGEPETQYF. In nucleotides, the CDR3 is TGTGCCAGCAGCCCCGGATTGGGGGAACCGGAGACCCAGTACTTC. V usage is TRBV28 and J usage is TRBJ2-5; tentatively, D is TRBD1 or TRBD2 (5 bases each). Per the germline V gene, CDR1 is MDHEN and CDR2 is SYDVKM. This CDR3 region has 15 residues. The V gene lost 6 bases and the J gene lost 5 bases, with 19 bases spanning the gap.

This clonotype has a count of ten or more. The rearrangement links TRBV2 to TRBJ1-5, with D tentatively TRBD1 (5 bases). Germline assignment: CDR1 SNHLY and CDR2 FYNNEI. The CDR3 extends over 17 amino acids. V dropped 6 bases and J dropped 2 bases, with 20 bases sitting between them. CDR3 in amino acids: CASSYRNNVYGNQPQHF. As DNA, the CDR3 is TGTGCCAGCAGCTACAGGAATAACGTGTACGGCAATCAGCCCCAGCATTTT.

Concerning this clonotype itself: The conserved phenylalanine or tryptophan normally closing the CDR3 is absent here, so this likely arose from a read error. V and J are TRBV7-3 and TRBJ1-1; the D gene is possibly TRBD1 (5 bases). The CDR3 sequence is 15 residues long. Germline CDR1 and CDR2: SGHTA and FQGTGA. V lost 5 bases and J lost 1, with 14 bases in between. CDR3 protein: CASSPERGSNTEAFL. DNA for the CDR3: TGTGCCAGCAGCCCTGAAAGGGGCTCGAACACTGAAGCTTTCTTG.

Comments on this clonotype: A much larger clone sits a single nucleotide away, making a read error possible. The chain links TRBV27 to TRBJ2-7; D uncertain. CDR1 and CDR2 from the germline V gene are MNHEY and SMNVEV (reference sequence). The CDR3 runs 16 residues. The V end lost 4 bases, the J end lost 1 base, and 17 bases lay between the germline ends. The CDR3 reads CASSSGFGDLSYEQYF. Written as DNA, the CDR3 is TGTGCCAGCAGTTCAGGTTTTGGGGATCTGTCCTACGAGCAGTACTTC.

The chain employs TRBV3-1 and TRBJ2-7, with 10 bases that match TRBD2. CDR3 length: 14 amino acids. Germline trimming cut 6 bases from V and 10 bases from J; bases unmatched to any gene: 12. From germline, CDR1 is LGHDT and CDR2 YNNKEL (reference sequence). CDR3 loop: CASSARRSGRPQYF. The CDR3 DNA follows: TGTGCCAGCAGTGCTAGGCGTAGCGGGAGGCCTCAGTACTTC.

V is TRBV10-3 and J is TRBJ2-3, with a possible D match to TRBD1 (5 bases). CDR1 is ENHRY, CDR2 SYGVKD, per germline. CDR3 length: 16 residues. V shed 5 bases and J shed 1 base, with 16 bases lying between them. This CDR3 reads CAISKGPGSRTDTQYF. CDR3 nucleotides: TGTGCCATCAGTAAGGGGCCAGGGTCTCGCACAGATACGCAGTATTTT.

This clonotype showed up just a few times. This chain links TRBV20-1 with TRBJ2-7; 8 bases agree with TRBD2. This CDR3 is 13 amino acids long. Germline lookup yields CDR1 DFQATT and CDR2 SNEGSKA (reference sequence). The V gene end was trimmed by 6 bases and the J gene end by 4 bases; junction bases not matched to a gene: 8. Here the CDR3 DNA reads TGCAGTGCGCAAAGCGGGAGTTGGTACGAGCAGTACTTC. Translated, it gives CSAQSGSWYEQYF.

With respect to this clonotype: Because the CDR3 is missing its conserved closing phenylalanine or tryptophan, this is likely a read error. The rearrangement joins TRBV2 to TRBJ2-3; TRBD2 matches 7 bases. The germline V gene encodes CDR1 SNHLY and CDR2 FYNNEI. This CDR3 comprises 14 residues. The J segment lost 2 bases and the V segment lost 8 bases, leaving 7 bases of the junction unmatched. The DNA for the CDR3 is TGTGCCAGCTGCGGGCGGGAGACCACAGATACGCAGTATTTG. It yields the protein CASCGRETTDTQYL.

The rearrangement uses TRBV6-6 and TRBJ1-1, with D possibly being TRBD1 (5 bases). The length of the CDR3 is 13 residues. Germline values: CDR1 MNHNY, CDR2 SVGAGI (reference sequence). V lost 2 bases to trimming and J lost 5 bases, with 9 bases between them. Here the CDR3 DNA reads TGTGCCAGCAGTTACGGGGCATGGACTGAAGCTTTCTTT. Amino acid sequence: CASSYGAWTEAFF.